These T cell receptor beta chains were read from a single sample in a study of T cells in Graves' hyperthyroidism and ophthalmopathy. In TCRdb, the multiplex PCR reads were re-called with MiXCR into one record per CDR3 protein. The sample consists of about 760,000 distinct CDR3 sequences, around a third of them appearing once. Sequencing was performed on blood. Receptor source: a woman between 40 and 50 years old with Graves' hyperthyroidism. The CDR3 runs from the conserved cysteine through the conserved F or W. The D gene is left open where the match is weak. The size field is filled for only some rows; it gives once, few, many or a size class.

v_gene,d_gene,abundance,j_gene,CDR3nt,CDR3aa
TRBV12-3/TRBV12-4,NA,NA,TRBJ1-5,TGTGCCAGCAGTTTTGGTACGGGGAATAGCAATCAGCCCCAGCATTTT,CASSFGTGNSNQPQHF
TRBV2,NA,NA,TRBJ2-7,TGTGCCAGCAGTGCTCGGCCAACAGCCCCCTACGAGCAGTACTTC,CASSARPTAPYEQYF
TRBV5-1,TRBD1,few,TRBJ2-7,TGCGCCAGCAGCTCCTTTGGGGACAGGGGGCAAATCTACGAGCAGTACTTC,CASSSFGDRGQIYEQYF
TRBV19,NA,many,TRBJ1-3,TGTGCCAGTAGTATCGCAGGATCCTCTGGAAACACCATATATTTT,CASSIAGSSGNTIYF
TRBV20-1,NA,few,TRBJ1-5,TGCAGTGCTAGGACCCAAAGCCAACATGGGGGGCCCCAGCATTTT,CSARTQSQHGGPQHF
TRBV7-2,NA,many,TRBJ2-7,TGTGCCAGCAGCTTCAGAGACCGAGTACAGGAGCAGTACTTC,CASSFRDRVQEQYF
TRBV29-1,TRBD2,many,TRBJ2-7,TGCAGCGTTACCGCGGGACTAGGAGGCTACGAGCAGTACTTC,CSVTAGLGGYEQYF
TRBV5-4,TRBD1,few,TRBJ2-7,TGTGCCAGCAGCAAGGGACAGGGTTCCTACGAGCAGTACTTC,CASSKGQGSYEQYF
TRBV10-3,NA,NA,TRBJ1-1,TGTGCCATCAGTGAAGAGCCCAGGGGTCTGGCTGAAGCTTTCTTT,CAISEEPRGLAEAFF
TRBV5-1,NA,few,TRBJ2-5,TGCGCCAGCAGCTTACGACAGTTGGAGACCCAGTACTTC,CASSLRQLETQYF
TRBV9,NA,NA,TRBJ1-1,TGTGCCAGCAGCGTAGGGGGGTTGGGGGGAAACACTGAAGCTTTCTTT,CASSVGGLGGNTEAFF
TRBV19,TRBD1,many,TRBJ1-5,TGTGCCAGTAGTATTCTGGACAGGGTCGGTGAACAGCCCCAGCATTTT,CASSILDRVGEQPQHF
TRBV6-6,TRBD2,few,TRBJ2-5,TGTGCCAGCAGTTATGCGGAAGCGGGAGGTCGGGAGACCCAGTACTTC,CASSYAEAGGRETQYF